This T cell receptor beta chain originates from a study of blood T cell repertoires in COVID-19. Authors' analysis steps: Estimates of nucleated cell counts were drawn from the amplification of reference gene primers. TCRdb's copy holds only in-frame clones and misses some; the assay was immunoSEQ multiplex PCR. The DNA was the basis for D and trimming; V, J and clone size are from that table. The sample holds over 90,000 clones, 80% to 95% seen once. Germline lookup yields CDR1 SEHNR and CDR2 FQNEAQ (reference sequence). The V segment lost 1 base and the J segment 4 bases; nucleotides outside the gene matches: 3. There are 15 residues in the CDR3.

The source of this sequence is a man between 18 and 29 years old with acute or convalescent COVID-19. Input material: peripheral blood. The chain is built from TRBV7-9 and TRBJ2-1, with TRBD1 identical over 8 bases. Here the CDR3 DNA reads TGTGCCAGCAGCTTAGGACAGGGGCTATACAATGAGCAGTTCTTC. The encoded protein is CASSLGQGLYNEQFF.